Each of the 10 T cell receptor beta chains below was sequenced from the same sample in a study of PD-L1 blockade in urothelial cancer. Sequenced by immunoSEQ multiplex PCR; TCRdb stores in-frame clones only, minus some. The table lists under 85,000 clones, about 91% of them singletons. Time point described: peripheral blood 6 weeks after treatment start. The source was PBMCs, collected around atezolizumab (anti-PD-L1) treatment. These receptors were collected from a woman aged 80 or older with urothelial cancer.

The V gene is TRBV6-4, the J gene TRBJ2-2; TRBD2 agrees at 13 bases. The CDR3 spans 16 residues. V trimming: 6 bases; J trimming: 6 bases; junction bases outside the gene matches: 7. Looked up from germline, CDR1 is MRHNA and CDR2 is SNTAGT. CDR3 sequence reads: CASRRLAGGPPGELFF. Written as DNA, the CDR3 is TGTGCCAGCAGGCGACTAGCGGGAGGCCCGCCCGGGGAGCTGTTTTTT.

This clone was seen just once. This sequence joins TRBV6-5 and TRBJ2-1; TRBD1 agrees at 7 bases. V was clipped by 0 bases and J by 3 bases; unmatched bases: 2. From germline, CDR1 is MNHEY and CDR2 SVGAGI. The CDR3 contains 15 residues. CDR3 bases: TGTGCCAGCAGTTACTCAGGACAGGTCTACAATGAGCAGTTCTTC. This encodes CASSYSGQVYNEQFF.

This chain uses TRBV6-4 with TRBJ1-2, with D possibly TRBD1 on 5 matching bases. V was pared by 3 bases and J by 0 bases, with 11 bases between. CDR1 and CDR2 from the germline V gene are MRHNA and SNTAGT. The CDR3 length is 15 residues. The CDR3 bases are TGTGCCAGCAGTGAGGGGGGTAATCCTAACTATGGCTACACCTTC. The encoded protein is CASSEGGNPNYGYTF.

This clone was recorded only once. This chain joins TRBV5-1 and TRBJ2-3; no definite D call. This CDR3 has 16 amino acids. V lost 0 bases, J lost 2 bases, and 13 bases lay in between. Germline V lookup: CDR1 SGHRS, CDR2 YFSETQ. As DNA, the CDR3 is TGCGCCAGCAGCTTGGGGGTAGCCGACTTCACAGATACGCAGTATTTT. This sequence encodes CASSLGVADFTDTQYF.

This chain joins TRBV5-4 and TRBJ1-3; 9 nucleotides agree with TRBD1. The trim removed 4 bases at V and 3 bases at J, leaving 5 bases unmatched. Germline CDR1 reads SGHNT; CDR2 reads YYREEE (reference sequence). The CDR3 runs 15 residues. Here the CDR3 DNA reads TGTGCCAGCAGCCTTCCGACAGGGGGTGGAAACACCATATATTTT. Residues: CASSLPTGGGNTIYF.

CDR3 residues: CASSGNGQGANTEAFF. The CDR3 DNA reads TGTGCCAGCAGCGGGAATGGACAGGGGGCGAACACTGAAGCTTTCTTT. The V and J genes are TRBV5-6 and TRBJ1-1; 11 bases agree with TRBD1. The germline CDR1 and CDR2 sequences are SGHDT and YYEEEE. J gave up 1 base and V 4 bases, and 6 bases lay outside the gene matches. The CDR3 sequence is 16 residues long.

This chain links TRBV11-1 with TRBJ2-7, with a weak D call TRBD2 (6 bases). Germline V lookup: CDR1 SGHAT, CDR2 FQDESV (reference sequence). The CDR3 extends over 14 amino acids. Trimming stripped 1 base from V and 0 bases from J, with 7 bases between. For the CDR3, the DNA is TGTGCCAGCAGCTTAGTCGGGAGCTCCTACGAGCAGTACTTC. As protein: CASSLVGSSYEQYF.

This clone was picked up one time. This chain links TRBV19 with TRBJ2-5; 10 bases are shared with TRBD2. The CDR3 length is 16 residues. CDR1 and CDR2 (germline): LNHDA, SQIVND (reference sequence). Germline trimming cut 4 bases from V and 6 bases from J; bases unmatched to any gene: 11. The CDR3 region has the DNA TGTGCCAGTAGTACAGACCTAGCGGGAGTAACAAAGACCCAGTACTTC. It encodes CASSTDLAGVTKTQYF. The whole variable domain, filled in from reference TRBV19 and TRBJ2-5, reads DGGITQSPKYLFRKEGQNVTLSCEQNLNHDAMYWYRQDPGQGLRLIYYSQIVNDFQKGDIAEGYSVSREKKESFPLTVTSAQKNPTAFYLCASSTDLAGVTKTQYFGPGTRLLVL.

The chain carries TRBV7-3 and TRBJ2-7; 11 bases fit TRBD2. The CDR3 loop spans 15 amino acids. Germline lookup yields CDR1 SGHTA and CDR2 FQGTGA. Trimming removed 2 bases from V and 6 bases from J; junction bases left unmatched: 6. CDR3 sequence (DNA): TGTGCCAGCAGCTTATCGGCTAGCGGGAGGTTCGAGCAGTACTTC. It yields the protein CASSLSASGRFEQYF.

The chain combines TRBV18 with TRBJ1-2; no definite D call. Germline V lookup: CDR1 KGHSH, CDR2 LQKENI. CDR3 length equals 12 residues. Between the trimmed V and J ends, which lost 3 bases and 8 bases, there was a span of 10 bases. For the CDR3, the DNA is TGTGCCAGCTCACCTTTGGGGAGAGGCTACACCTTC. The encoded protein is CASSPLGRGYTF.